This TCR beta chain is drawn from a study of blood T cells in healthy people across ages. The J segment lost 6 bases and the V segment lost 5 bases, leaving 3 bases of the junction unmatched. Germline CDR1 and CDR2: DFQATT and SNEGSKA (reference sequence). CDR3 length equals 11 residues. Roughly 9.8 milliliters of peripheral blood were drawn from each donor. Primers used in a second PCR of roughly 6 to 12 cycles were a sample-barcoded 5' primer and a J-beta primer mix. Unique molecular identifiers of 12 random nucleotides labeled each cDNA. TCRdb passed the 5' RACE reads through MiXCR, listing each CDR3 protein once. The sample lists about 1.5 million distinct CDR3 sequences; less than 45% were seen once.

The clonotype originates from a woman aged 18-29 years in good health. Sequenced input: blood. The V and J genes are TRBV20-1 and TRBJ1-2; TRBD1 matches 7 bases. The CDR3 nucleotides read TGCAGTGCTTGGGACAGAAATGGCTACACCTTC. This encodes CSAWDRNGYTF.